A single sample gave rise to the 2 T cell receptor beta chains below, sequenced in a study of cytotoxic CD8 clonotypes in ibrutinib-treated CLL. Assay: immunoSEQ multiplex PCR; the TCRdb copy retains only in-frame clones and omits some. The sample lists 150,000 to 200,000 clones; approximately 90% were seen once. The sample in question was PBMCs, obtained at disease progression, from a patient treated with ibrutinib. These receptors were taken from a human donor with chronic lymphocytic leukemia.

This clone was counted a few times. The V and J genes are TRBV7-6 and TRBJ2-5, with D unresolved. CDR1 is SGHVS, CDR2 FNYEAQ, per germline. V lost 5 bases and J lost 2, with 9 bases in between. CDR3 size: 13 residues. The CDR3 here is CASSHLDQETQYF. In DNA form, the CDR3 reads TGTGCCAGCAGCCACCTCGATCAAGAGACCCAGTACTTC.

The V call is TRBV7-2, the J call TRBJ2-7; a possible D gene is TRBD2 (6 bases). The V gene's germline CDR1 is SGHTA and CDR2 FQGNSA. Trimming took off 5 bases at V and 2 bases at J, with 16 bases between the two ends. CDR3 length: 15 amino acids. The CDR3: CASSPGGQTAYEQYF. The DNA of the CDR3 is TGTGCCAGCAGCCCTGGAGGGCAGACAGCCTACGAGCAGTACTTC.